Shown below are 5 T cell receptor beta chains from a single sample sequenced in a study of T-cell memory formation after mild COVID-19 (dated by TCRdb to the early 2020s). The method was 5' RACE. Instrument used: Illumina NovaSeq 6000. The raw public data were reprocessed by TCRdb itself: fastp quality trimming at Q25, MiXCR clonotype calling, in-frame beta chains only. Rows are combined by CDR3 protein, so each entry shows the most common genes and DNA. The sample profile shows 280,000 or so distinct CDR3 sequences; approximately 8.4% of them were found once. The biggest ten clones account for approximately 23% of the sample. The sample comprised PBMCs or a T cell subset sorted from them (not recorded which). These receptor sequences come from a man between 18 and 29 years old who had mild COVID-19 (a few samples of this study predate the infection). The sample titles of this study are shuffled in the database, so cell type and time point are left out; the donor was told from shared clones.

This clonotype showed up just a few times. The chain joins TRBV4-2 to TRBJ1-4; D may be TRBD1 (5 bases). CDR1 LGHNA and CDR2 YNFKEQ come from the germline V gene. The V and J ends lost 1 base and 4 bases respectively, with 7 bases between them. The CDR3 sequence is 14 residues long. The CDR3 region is CASSQGDLNEKLFF. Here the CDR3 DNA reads TGTGCCAGCAGCCAAGGGGACCTTAATGAAAAACTGTTTTTT.

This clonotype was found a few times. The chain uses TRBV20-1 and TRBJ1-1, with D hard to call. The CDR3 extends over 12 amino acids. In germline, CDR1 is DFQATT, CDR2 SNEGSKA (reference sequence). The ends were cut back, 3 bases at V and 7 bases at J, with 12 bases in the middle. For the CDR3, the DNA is TGCAGTGCTAGGGGTAGGGAAAATGAAGCTTTCTTT. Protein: CSARGRENEAFF.

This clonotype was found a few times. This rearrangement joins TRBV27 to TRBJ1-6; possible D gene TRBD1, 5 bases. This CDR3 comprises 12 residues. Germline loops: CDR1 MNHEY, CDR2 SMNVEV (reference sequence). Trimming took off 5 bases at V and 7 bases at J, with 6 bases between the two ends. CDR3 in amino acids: CASSRQNSPLHF. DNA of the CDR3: TGTGCCAGCAGTAGACAGAATTCACCCCTCCACTTT.

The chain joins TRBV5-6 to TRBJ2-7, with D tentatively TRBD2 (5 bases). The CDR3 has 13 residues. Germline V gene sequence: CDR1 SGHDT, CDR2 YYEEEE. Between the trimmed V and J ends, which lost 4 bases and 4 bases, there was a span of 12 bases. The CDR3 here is CASSPRRSYEQYF. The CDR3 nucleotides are TGTGCCAGCAGCCCGAGGAGGTCGTACGAGCAGTACTTC.

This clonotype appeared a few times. CDR3 in DNA: TGTGCCAGCAGTTACGTTGCGGGGGAGTCCCAGTACCAAGAGACCCAGTACTTC. Encoded protein: CASSYVAGESQYQETQYF. The chain joins TRBV6-2 or TRBV6-3 to TRBJ2-5; TRBD2 matches 7 bases. This CDR3 comprises 18 residues. In germline, CDR1 is MNHEY, CDR2 SVGEGT. The V gene end was trimmed by 2 bases and the J gene end by 0 bases; junction bases not matched to a gene: 12.